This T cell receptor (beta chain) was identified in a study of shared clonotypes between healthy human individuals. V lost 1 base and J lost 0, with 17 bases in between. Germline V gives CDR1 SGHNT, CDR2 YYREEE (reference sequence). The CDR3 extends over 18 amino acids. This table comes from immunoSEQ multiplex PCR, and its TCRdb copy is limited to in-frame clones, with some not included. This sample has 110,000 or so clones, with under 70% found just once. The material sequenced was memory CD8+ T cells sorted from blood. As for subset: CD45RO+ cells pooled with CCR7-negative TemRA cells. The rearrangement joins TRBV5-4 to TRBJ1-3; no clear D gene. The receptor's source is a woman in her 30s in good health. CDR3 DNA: TGTGCCAGCAGCTTGTTTCGTATGGACGGTAGCTCTGGAAACACCATATATTTT. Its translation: CASSLFRMDGSSGNTIYF. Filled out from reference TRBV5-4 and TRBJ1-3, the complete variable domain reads ETGVTQSPTHLIKTRGQQVTLRCSSQSGHNTVSWYQQALGQGPQFIFQYYREEENGRGNFPPRFSGLQFPNYSSELNVNALELDDSALYLCASSLFRMDGSSGNTIYFGEGSWLTVV.